The following is a T cell receptor beta chain sequence with its context. The data derive from a study of control samples from healthy donors and cancer patients. Sequencing was performed with immunoSEQ multiplex PCR; in TCRdb, only in-frame clones are kept and a portion is missing. Of some 200,000 clones in the sample, around 94% were seen once. Germline V gives CDR1 LGHDT, CDR2 YNNKEL (reference sequence). The CDR3 consists of 16 residues. V lost 4 bases and J lost 0, with 14 bases in between. The sample consisted of blood. This clonotype was sampled from a man aged 45 to 65 in good health. The chain has TRBV3-1 (or the pseudogene TRBV3-2) and TRBJ2-3, with a weak D call TRBD2 (5 bases). CDR3 in DNA: TGTGCCAGCAGCCCCCTAGGACTCGCTAGCACAGATACGCAGTATTTT. Amino acid sequence: CASSPLGLASTDTQYF.